What follows are 22 T cell receptor beta chains derived from one specimen sequenced in a study of T cell repertoires in cytomegalovirus infection. Using its own MiXCR run on the reads, TCRdb lists one record per CDR3 protein. The sample has about 770,000 distinct CDR3 sequences, 29% seen once. These receptors' targets are unknown. The starting material was cultured CD8+ T cells from PBMCs, obtained from culture after CMV antigen stimulation. The receptor source for this set is a human donor in good health (CMV status not recorded). Some clones in this sample may be carry-over from other donors' samples.

This clonotype was detected ten times or more. This chain joins TRBV7-8 and TRBJ1-6; TRBD1 agrees at 7 bases. CDR3 length: 18 amino acids. The germline CDR1 and CDR2 sequences are SGHVS and FQNEAQ. V lost 5 bases, J lost 0 bases, and 10 bases stayed unmatched. CDR3 sequence reads: CASSPGGARSSYNSPLHF. DNA for the CDR3: TGTGCCAGCAGCCCAGGGGGGGCCCGGAGCTCCTATAATTCACCCCTCCACTTT.

The rearrangement joins TRBV20-1 to TRBJ2-1, with 10 nucleotides matching TRBD1. Per germline, CDR1 DFQATT and CDR2 SNEGSKA (reference sequence). CDR3 size: 16 residues. Trimming at V came to 1 base and at J to 1 base, leaving 4 bases not matched to a gene. The DNA for the CDR3 is TGCAGTGCTAGAGCCGGGACAGGGGAATCCTACAATGAGCAGTTCTTC. Protein: CSARAGTGESYNEQFF.

This chain links TRBV7-8 with TRBJ2-5, with a possible D match to TRBD1 (5 bases). Germline V gene lookup returns CDR1 SGHVS and CDR2 FQNEAQ. The CDR3 contains 17 residues. Trimming cost V 4 bases and J 3 bases, with 21 bases left between them. CDR3 loop: CASSSRAYVSVKETQYF. CDR3 bases: TGTGCCAGCAGCTCCAGGGCCTACGTATCAGTTAAAGAGACCCAGTACTTC.

The sample holds many counts of this clonotype. The chain is built from TRBV7-2 and TRBJ1-2, with D perhaps TRBD1 (5 bases). The germline V gene encodes CDR1 SGHTA and CDR2 FQGNSA. This CDR3 is 13 amino acids long. V was trimmed by 1 base and J by 6 bases, leaving 9 bases between them. CDR3 protein: CASSLGQINGYTF. The CDR3 DNA follows: TGTGCCAGCAGCTTAGGACAGATAAATGGCTACACCTTC.

The V and J genes are TRBV27 and TRBJ1-2; D gene unclear. Trimming removed 2 bases at V and 4 bases at J, with 17 bases between. Germline V gene data show CDR1 as MNHEY and CDR2 as SMNVEV (reference sequence). The CDR3 length is 16 residues. In DNA form, the CDR3 reads TGTGCCAGCAGTTTAAGAAAGGTTTCGACGTTCTATGGCTACACCTTC. This codes for CASSLRKVSTFYGYTF.

The sample holds a few counts of this clonotype. V gene TRBV7-9 combines with J gene TRBJ2-7; D might be TRBD1 (5 bases). Trimming removed 6 bases at V and 2 bases at J, with 17 bases between. Germline V gene sequence: CDR1 SEHNR, CDR2 FQNEAQ (reference sequence). The CDR3 contains 15 residues. The CDR3 DNA sequence: TGTGCCAGCAGTCCACCCAGAGGCAGGGCCTACGAGCAGTACGTC. This sequence encodes CASSPPRGRAYEQYV.

The V call is TRBV20-1, the J call TRBJ2-7, with D perhaps TRBD1 or TRBD2 (6 bases each). The CDR3 loop spans 13 amino acids. CDR1 and CDR2 from the germline V gene are DFQATT and SNEGSKA (reference sequence). With 5 bases removed from V and 3 bases from J, the gap between germline ends came to 14 bases. The chain's CDR3 is CSAPRDTYYEQYF. CDR3 in DNA: TGCAGTGCTCCGCGGGACACCTACTACGAGCAGTACTTC.

In its sample, this clonotype was seen many times. V and J are TRBV7-6 and TRBJ1-1; TRBD1 agrees at 7 bases. This CDR3 has 15 amino acids. Germline assignment: CDR1 SGHVS and CDR2 FNYEAQ. J lost 4 bases, V lost 5 bases, and 10 bases had no gene match. The CDR3 loop is CASSLGTAVTTEAFF. For the CDR3, the DNA is TGTGCCAGCAGCCTAGGGACAGCCGTGACCACTGAAGCTTTCTTT. Filled out from reference TRBV7-6 and TRBJ1-1, the complete variable domain reads GAGVSQSPRYKVTKRGQDVALRCDPISGHVSLYWYRQALGQGPEFLTYFNYEAQQDKSGLPNDRFSAERPEGSISTLTIQRTEQRDSAMYRCASSLGTAVTTEAFFGQGTRLTVV.

This clonotype occurred a few times. V usage is TRBV7-6 and J usage is TRBJ1-2; TRBD1 is a possible D gene (6 bases). The CDR3 covers 15 residues. The germline CDR1 and CDR2 sequences are SGHVS and FNYEAQ. Trimming took off 5 bases at V and 6 bases at J, with 19 bases between the two ends. The CDR3 sequence is CASSPTQGGRDGYTF. The DNA for the CDR3 is TGTGCCAGCAGCCCTACACAGGGAGGTCGTGATGGCTACACCTTC.

The rearrangement joins TRBV27 to TRBJ2-1; TRBD1 aligns across 9 bases. Germline V gives CDR1 MNHEY, CDR2 SMNVEV (reference sequence). This CDR3 spans 15 amino acids. V gave up 2 bases and J gave up 5 bases; unmatched junction bases: 4. The DNA for the CDR3 is TGTGCCAGCAGTTTAGGGACAGGGATAAACAATGAGCAGTTCTTC. This sequence encodes CASSLGTGINNEQFF.

The chain has TRBV19 and TRBJ1-5, with 8 bases matching TRBD1. V lost 5 bases to trimming and J lost 4 bases; unmatched junction nucleotides: 4. This CDR3 is 14 amino acids long. Per the germline V gene, CDR1 is LNHDA and CDR2 is SQIVND (reference sequence). The CDR3 protein is CASSEGQVNQPQHF. In DNA form, the CDR3 reads TGTGCCAGTAGTGAGGGACAGGTTAATCAGCCCCAGCATTTT.

This clonotype has at least ten counts. This chain's CDR3 is CASSSPRDRKEAFF. For the CDR3, the DNA is TGTGCCAGCAGTTCCCCCCGGGACAGAAAGGAAGCTTTCTTT. The chain couples TRBV12-3 or TRBV12-4 to TRBJ1-1, with 7 bases matching TRBD1. The V gene end was trimmed by 4 bases and the J gene end by 8 bases; junction bases not matched to a gene: 10. This CDR3 spans 14 amino acids.

The chain combines TRBV27 with TRBJ2-1; either TRBD1 or TRBD2 may fit D (6 bases each). Trimming cost V 4 bases and J 1 base, with 11 bases left between them. The CDR3 is 15 residues long. Germline CDR1 and CDR2: MNHEY and SMNVEV (reference sequence). The CDR3 spells CASSYQGRSYNEQFF. The DNA for the CDR3 is TGTGCCAGCAGTTACCAGGGGAGGTCCTACAATGAGCAGTTCTTC.

This clonotype was recorded a few times. One junction end disagrees with the germline gene, perhaps due to a read error. The V and J genes are TRBV7-7 and TRBJ2-3; D may be TRBD2 (5 bases). Per germline, CDR1 SSHAT and CDR2 FNYEAQ (reference sequence). The CDR3 contains 14 residues. The CDR3 DNA reads TGTGCTAGCAGCGCTGCAGCGGGCACAGATACGCAGTATTTT. The encoded protein is CASSAAAGTDTQYF.

This clonotype showed up just a few times. The chain links TRBV12-3 or TRBV12-4 to TRBJ2-1, with TRBD1 matching over 8 bases. With 2 bases clipped from V and 7 bases from J, the junction kept 7 bases outside the gene matches. CDR3 size: 15 residues. CDR3 sequence: CASSLLPDRDNEQFF. CDR3 nucleotide sequence: TGTGCCAGCAGTTTACTCCCGGACAGGGATAATGAGCAGTTCTTC.

This clonotype was observed a few times. V usage is TRBV6-1 and J usage is TRBJ2-5; 9 bases match TRBD1. Trimming cost V 6 bases and J 4 bases; bases outside gene matches: 9. CDR1 is MNHNS and CDR2 is SASEGT in the germline V gene. The CDR3 runs 15 residues. The CDR3 loop is CASSTNTGGGETQYF. DNA of the CDR3: TGTGCCAGCAGCACGAATACAGGGGGCGGAGAGACCCAGTACTTC.

This chain links TRBV28 with TRBJ2-7, with 12 bases aligning to TRBD1. Per germline, CDR1 MDHEN and CDR2 SYDVKM. This CDR3 has 15 residues. Unmatched junction bases numbered 2, after V lost 5 bases and J lost 0 bases. CDR3 loop: CASSPGQGASYEQYV. DNA for the CDR3: TGTGCCAGCAGTCCGGGACAGGGGGCCTCCTACGAGCAGTACGTC.

The rearrangement uses TRBV20-1 and TRBJ1-2, with 8 nucleotides matching TRBD1. V shed 3 bases and J 6 bases; nucleotides not matched to a gene: 6. The CDR3 contains 13 residues. From germline, CDR1 is DFQATT and CDR2 SNEGSKA (reference sequence). Here the CDR3 reads CSARDRVGDGYTF. CDR3 DNA: TGCAGTGCTAGGGACAGGGTCGGCGATGGCTACACCTTC.

V usage is TRBV7-3 and J usage is TRBJ2-2, with 8 bases matching TRBD2. With 0 bases clipped from V and 1 base from J, the junction kept 10 bases outside the gene matches. Germline CDR1 reads SGHTA; CDR2 reads FQGTGA. CDR3 length: 19 residues. The CDR3 DNA reads TGTGCCAGCAGCTTAACTAGCGGGGCGCTCTTACTGAACACCGGGGAGCTGTTTTTT. Amino acids: CASSLTSGALLLNTGELFF.

At least ten counts were recorded for this clonotype. The V and J genes are TRBV9 and TRBJ2-2, with D unclear. The CDR3 spans 15 residues. V shed 3 bases and J shed 0 bases, with 9 bases lying between them. The germline CDR1 and CDR2 sequences are SGDLS and YYNGEE. The CDR3 loop is CASSGSITNTGELFF. CDR3 sequence (DNA): TGTGCCAGCAGCGGAAGCATCACGAACACCGGGGAGCTGTTTTTT. The entire variable domain, with the rest obtained from reference TRBV9 and TRBJ2-2, is as follows: DSGVTQTPKHLITATGQRVTLRCSPRSGDLSVYWYQQSLDQGLQFLIQYYNGEERAKGNILERFSAQQFPDLHSELNLSSLELGDSALYFCASSGSITNTGELFFGEGSRLTVL.

The chain carries TRBV5-6 and TRBJ1-1; no definite D call. Trimming cost V 0 bases and J 1 base, with 19 bases left between them. CDR1 is SGHDT and CDR2 is YYEEEE in the germline V gene. This CDR3 region has 18 residues. The CDR3 protein is CASSLGGRPAATNTEAFF. CDR3 DNA sequence: TGTGCCAGCAGCTTGGGCGGACGCCCTGCGGCTACGAACACTGAAGCTTTCTTT.

The V call is TRBV6-1, the J call TRBJ1-5; the match to TRBD1 covers 8 bases. The junction had 14 bases not matched to a gene; V was cut back by 0 bases and J by 4 bases. CDR3 length: 19 residues. Germline CDR1 is MNHNS and CDR2 is SASEGT. Here the CDR3 reads CASSEAMDRVTRWNQPQHF. The DNA for the CDR3 is TGTGCCAGCAGTGAAGCTATGGACAGGGTCACCCGTTGGAATCAGCCCCAGCATTTT.